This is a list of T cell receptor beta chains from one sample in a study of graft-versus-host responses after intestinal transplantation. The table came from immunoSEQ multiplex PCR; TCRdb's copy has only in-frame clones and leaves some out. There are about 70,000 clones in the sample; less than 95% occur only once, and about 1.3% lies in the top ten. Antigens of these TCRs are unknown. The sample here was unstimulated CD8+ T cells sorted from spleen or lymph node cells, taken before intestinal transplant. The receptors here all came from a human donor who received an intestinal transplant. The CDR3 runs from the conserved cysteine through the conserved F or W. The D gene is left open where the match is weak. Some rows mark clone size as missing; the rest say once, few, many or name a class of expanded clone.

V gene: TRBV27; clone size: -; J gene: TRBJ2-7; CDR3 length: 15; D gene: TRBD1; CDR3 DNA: TGTGCCAGCAGTCCCGGGACAGGGGCGCGTCTCGAGCAGTACTTC; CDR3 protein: CASSPGTGARLEQYF
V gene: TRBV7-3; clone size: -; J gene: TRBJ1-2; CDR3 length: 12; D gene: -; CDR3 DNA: TGTGCCAGCAGCTTAGACAGCTATGGCTACACCTTC; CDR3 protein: CASSLDSYGYTF
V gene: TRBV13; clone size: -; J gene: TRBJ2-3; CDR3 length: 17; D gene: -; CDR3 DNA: TGTGCCAGCAGCCCCCTAAGAGAAGGGGAAGGTACAGATACGCAGTATTTT; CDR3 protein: CASSPLREGEGTDTQYF
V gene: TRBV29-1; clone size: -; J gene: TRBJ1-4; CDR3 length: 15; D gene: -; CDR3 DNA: TGCAGCGCCGGGGGGGCAGACACAACTAATGAAAAACTGTTTTTT; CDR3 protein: CSAGGADTTNEKLFF
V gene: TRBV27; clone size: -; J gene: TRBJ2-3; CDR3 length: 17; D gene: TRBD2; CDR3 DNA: TGTGCCAGCAGCGGCTCTAGCGGGGCCCCTAGCACAGATACGCAGTATTTT; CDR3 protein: CASSGSSGAPSTDTQYF
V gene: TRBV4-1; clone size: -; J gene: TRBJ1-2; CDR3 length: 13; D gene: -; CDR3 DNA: TGCGCCAGCAGCCCGGGCGGAGGGTATGGCTACACCTTC; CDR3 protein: CASSPGGGYGYTF
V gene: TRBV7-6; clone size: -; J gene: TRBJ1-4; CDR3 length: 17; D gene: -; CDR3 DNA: TGTGCCAGCAGCTTAGATTTCGGGGGTTCTACTAATGAAAAACTGTTTTTT; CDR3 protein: CASSLDFGGSTNEKLFF
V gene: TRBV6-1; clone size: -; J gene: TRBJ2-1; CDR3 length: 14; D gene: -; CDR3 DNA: TGTGCCAGCACCGACAGGTTCCGGTACAATGAGCAGTTCTTC; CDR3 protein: CASTDRFRYNEQFF
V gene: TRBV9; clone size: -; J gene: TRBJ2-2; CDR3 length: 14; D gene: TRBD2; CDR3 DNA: TGTGCCAGCAGCGTAGGGGGAGGGGCCGGGGAGCTGTTTTTT; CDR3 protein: CASSVGGGAGELFF
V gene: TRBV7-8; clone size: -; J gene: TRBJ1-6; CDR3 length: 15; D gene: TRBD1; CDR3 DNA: TGTGCCAGCAGCTTAGTCCAGGGGGGCAATTCACCCCTCCACTTT; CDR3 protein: CASSLVQGGNSPLHF
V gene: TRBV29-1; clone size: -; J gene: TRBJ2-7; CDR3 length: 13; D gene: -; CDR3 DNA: TGCAGCGTTGGGGGGCTTAAGTCCTACGAGCAGTACTTC; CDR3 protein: CSVGGLKSYEQYF
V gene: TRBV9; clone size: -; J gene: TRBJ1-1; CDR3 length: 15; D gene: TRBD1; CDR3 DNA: TGTGCCAGCAGTCTGGGACAGGGTGGACTTGCTGAAGCTTTCTTT; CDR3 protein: CASSLGQGGLAEAFF
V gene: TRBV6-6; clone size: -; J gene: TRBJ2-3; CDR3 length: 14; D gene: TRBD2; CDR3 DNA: TGTGCCACCCTCAGCGGGGGGAGCACAGATACGCAGTATTTT; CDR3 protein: CATLSGGSTDTQYF
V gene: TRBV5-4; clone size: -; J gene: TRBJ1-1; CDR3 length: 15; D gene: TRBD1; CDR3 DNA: TGTGCCAGCAGCTTGCCGGGGGGACAGGGCACTGAAGCTTTCTTT; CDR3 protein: CASSLPGGQGTEAFF
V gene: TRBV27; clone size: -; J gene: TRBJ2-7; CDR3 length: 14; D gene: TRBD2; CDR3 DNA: TGTGCCAGCAGTTGGGGTAGCGGGGGCTACGAGCAGTACTTC; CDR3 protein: CASSWGSGGYEQYF
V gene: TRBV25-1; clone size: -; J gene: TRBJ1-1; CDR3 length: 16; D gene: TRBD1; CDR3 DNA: TGTGCCAGCAGTGACAGCGGGGACAGGGGGAACACTGAAGCTTTCTTT; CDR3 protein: CASSDSGDRGNTEAFF
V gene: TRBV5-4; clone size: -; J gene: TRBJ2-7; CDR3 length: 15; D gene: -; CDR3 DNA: TGTGCCAGCAGCTTGGCGGTGGGGGGGCCTTACGAGCAGTACTTC; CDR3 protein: CASSLAVGGPYEQYF
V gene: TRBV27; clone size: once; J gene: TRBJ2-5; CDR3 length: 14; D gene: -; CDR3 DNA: TGTGCCAGCAGTTTATGTCGCAGGCAAGAGACCCAGTACTTC; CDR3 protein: CASSLCRRQETQYF
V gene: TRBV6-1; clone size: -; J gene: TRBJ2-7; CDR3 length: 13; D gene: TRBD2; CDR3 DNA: TGTGCCTTTTCCGGGGGGGGCCTCTACGAGCAGTACTTC; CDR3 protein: CAFSGGGLYEQYF
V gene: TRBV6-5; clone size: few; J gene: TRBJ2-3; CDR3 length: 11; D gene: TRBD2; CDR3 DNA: TGTGCCACGGGGCCCAGCGGGAGGCAGTATTTT; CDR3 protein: CATGPSGRQYF
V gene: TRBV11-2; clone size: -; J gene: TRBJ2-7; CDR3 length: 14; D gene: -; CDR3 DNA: TGTGCCAGCGGCCAGGAGGGCCTCTCCTACGAGCAGTACTTC; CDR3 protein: CASGQEGLSYEQYF
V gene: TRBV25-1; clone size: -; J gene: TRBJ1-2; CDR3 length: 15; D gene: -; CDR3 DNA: TGTGCCAGCAGTAGGAGAGGGAGAGCTAACTATGGCTACACCTTC; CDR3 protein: CASSRRGRANYGYTF
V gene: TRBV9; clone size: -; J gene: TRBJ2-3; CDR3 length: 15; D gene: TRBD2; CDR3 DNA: TGTGCCAGCAGCGCCAGCGGGGGGGCCAGTGATACGCAGTATTTT; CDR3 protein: CASSASGGASDTQYF
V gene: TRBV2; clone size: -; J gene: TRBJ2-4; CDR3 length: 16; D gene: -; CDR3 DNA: TGTGCCAGCAGTGATGGGGGGACAGCCAACAAAAACATTCAGTACTTC; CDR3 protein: CASSDGGTANKNIQYF
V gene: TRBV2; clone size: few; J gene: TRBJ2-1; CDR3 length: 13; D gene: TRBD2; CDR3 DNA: TGTGCCAGCAGGACGGGGGGGTACAATGAGCAGTTCTTC; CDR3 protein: CASRTGGYNEQFF
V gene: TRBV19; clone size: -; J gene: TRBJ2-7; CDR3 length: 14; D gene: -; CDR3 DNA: TGTGCCAGTAGTATTGGCGGGTTCGGCAACGAGCAGTACTTC; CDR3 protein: CASSIGGFGNEQYF
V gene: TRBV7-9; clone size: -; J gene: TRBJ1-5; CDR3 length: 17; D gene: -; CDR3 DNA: TGTGCCAGCAGCTGGGCAAAACAAGGGGGGGTTTGGCAGCCCCAGCATTTT; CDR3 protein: CASSWAKQGGVWQPQHF
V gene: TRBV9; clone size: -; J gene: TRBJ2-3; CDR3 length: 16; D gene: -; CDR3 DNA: TGTGCCAGCAGCGTATCGTCGGCCTCAGGGGCAGATACGCAGTATTTT; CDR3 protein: CASSVSSASGADTQYF
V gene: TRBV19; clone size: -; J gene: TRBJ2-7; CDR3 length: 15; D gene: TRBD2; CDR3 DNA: TGTGCCAGTAGCCTGACTAGCGGGGCTCGCTACGAGCAGTACTTC; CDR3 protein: CASSLTSGARYEQYF
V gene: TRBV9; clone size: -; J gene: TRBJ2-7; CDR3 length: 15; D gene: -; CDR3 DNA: TGTGCCAGCAGCGTAGACGGGTCAAGCTCCTACGAGCAGTACTTC; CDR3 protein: CASSVDGSSSYEQYF
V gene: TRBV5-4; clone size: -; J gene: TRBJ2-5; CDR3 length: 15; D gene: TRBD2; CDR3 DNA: TGTGCCAGCAGCTTGGGGACTAGCGGGGTCGAGACCCAGTACTTC; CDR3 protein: CASSLGTSGVETQYF
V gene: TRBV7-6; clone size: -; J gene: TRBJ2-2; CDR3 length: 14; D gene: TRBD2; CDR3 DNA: TGTGCCAGCAGCCGACTAGCGGGGGCCGGGGAGCTGTTTTTT; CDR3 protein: CASSRLAGAGELFF
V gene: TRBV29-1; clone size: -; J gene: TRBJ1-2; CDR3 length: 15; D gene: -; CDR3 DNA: TGCAGCGGGTGGGGGCTAGGCTTGGAGGATTATGGCTACACCTTC; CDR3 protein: CSGWGLGLEDYGYTF
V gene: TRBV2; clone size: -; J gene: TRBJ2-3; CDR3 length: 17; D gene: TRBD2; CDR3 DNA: TGTGCCAACGTGGGACTAGCGGGGGGGAAGAGCACAGATACGCAGTATTTT; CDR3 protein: CANVGLAGGKSTDTQYF
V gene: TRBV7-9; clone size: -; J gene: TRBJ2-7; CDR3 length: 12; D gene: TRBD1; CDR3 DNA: TGTGCCAGCAGCGAGGACAGGGCGGGGCAGTACTTC; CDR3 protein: CASSEDRAGQYF
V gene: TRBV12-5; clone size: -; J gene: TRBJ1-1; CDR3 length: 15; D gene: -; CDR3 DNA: TGTGCTAGTGGTTGGTTTTCCAGTTTGAACACTGAAGCTTTCTTT; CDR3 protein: CASGWFSSLNTEAFF
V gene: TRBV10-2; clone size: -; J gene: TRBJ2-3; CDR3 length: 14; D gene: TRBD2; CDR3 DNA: TGCGCCAGTCATCTAGCGGGGGGCGCAGATACGCAGTATTTT; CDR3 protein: CASHLAGGADTQYF
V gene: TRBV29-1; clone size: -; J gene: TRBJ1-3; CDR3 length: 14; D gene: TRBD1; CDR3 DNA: TGCAGCGTTGAAACAGGGGAAGGTGGAAACACCATATATTTT; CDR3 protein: CSVETGEGGNTIYF
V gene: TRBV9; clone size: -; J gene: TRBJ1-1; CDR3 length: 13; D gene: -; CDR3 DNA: TGTGCCAGCAGCGTAGATGGGGGGGCCGGGGCTTTCTTT; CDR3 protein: CASSVDGGAGAFF
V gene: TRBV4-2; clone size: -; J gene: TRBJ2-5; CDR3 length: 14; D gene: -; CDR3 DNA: TGTGCCAGCAGCCAAGGTCAACATCAAGAGACCCAGTACTTC; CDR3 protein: CASSQGQHQETQYF
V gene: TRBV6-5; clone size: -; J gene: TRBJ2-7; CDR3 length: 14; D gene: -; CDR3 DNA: TGTGCCAGCAATCGGAGAAATGCCTGGGACGAGCAGTACTTC; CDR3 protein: CASNRRNAWDEQYF
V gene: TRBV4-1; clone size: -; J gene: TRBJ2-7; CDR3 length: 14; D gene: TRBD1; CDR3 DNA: TGCGCCAGCAGCCAAGACAGGGGGATCTACGAGCAGTACTTC; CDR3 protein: CASSQDRGIYEQYF
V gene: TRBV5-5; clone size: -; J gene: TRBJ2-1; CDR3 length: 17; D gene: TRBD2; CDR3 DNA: TGTGCCAGCAGCCGCCGACTAGCGGGGGCCCCATACAATGAGCAGTTCTTC; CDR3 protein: CASSRRLAGAPYNEQFF
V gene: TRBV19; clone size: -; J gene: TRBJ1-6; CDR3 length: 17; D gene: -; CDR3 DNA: TGTGCCAGTAGTATTGACCCAGGATGGGGCCCTAATTCACCCCTCCACTTT; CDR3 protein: CASSIDPGWGPNSPLHF
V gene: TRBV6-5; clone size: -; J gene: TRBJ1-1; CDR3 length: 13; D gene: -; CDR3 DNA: TGTGCCAGCAGTTACCCCCGGGGGACTGAAGCTTTCTTT; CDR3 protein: CASSYPRGTEAFF
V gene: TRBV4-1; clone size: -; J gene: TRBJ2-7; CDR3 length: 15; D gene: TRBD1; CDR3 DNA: TGCGCCAGCAGCCAAGTCCCGGACAGGGCGAACGAGCAGTACTTC; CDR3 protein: CASSQVPDRANEQYF
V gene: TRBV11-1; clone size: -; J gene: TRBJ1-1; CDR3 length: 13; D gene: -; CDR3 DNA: TGTGCCAGCAGCCCAGGGTCGAGCACTGAAGCTTTCTTT; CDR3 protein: CASSPGSSTEAFF
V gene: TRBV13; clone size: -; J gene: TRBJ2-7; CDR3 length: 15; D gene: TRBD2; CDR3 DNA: TGTGCCAGCAGCTTCGGACTAGCGGGGGTCGGCGAGCAGTACTTC; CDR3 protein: CASSFGLAGVGEQYF
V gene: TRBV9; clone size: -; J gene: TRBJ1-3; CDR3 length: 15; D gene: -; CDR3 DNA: TGTGCCAGCAGCCAGGACAGCTTCTCTGGAAACACCATATATTTT; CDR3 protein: CASSQDSFSGNTIYF
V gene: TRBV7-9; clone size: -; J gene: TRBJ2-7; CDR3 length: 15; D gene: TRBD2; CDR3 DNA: TGTGCCAGCAGCTTAGGTGGCGGGGGGTCCTACGAGCAGTACTTC; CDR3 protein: CASSLGGGGSYEQYF
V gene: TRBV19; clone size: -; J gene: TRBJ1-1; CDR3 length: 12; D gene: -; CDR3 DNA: TGTGCCAGTAGTATTGGGGGCTCTGAAGCTTTCTTT; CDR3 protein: CASSIGGSEAFF
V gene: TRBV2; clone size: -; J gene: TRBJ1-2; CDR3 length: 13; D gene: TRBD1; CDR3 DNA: TGTGCCAGCTTGACCCGGGACAGGGATGGCTACACCTTC; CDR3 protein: CASLTRDRDGYTF
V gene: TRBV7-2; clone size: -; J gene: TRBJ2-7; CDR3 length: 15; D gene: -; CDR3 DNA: TGTGCCAGCAGCTTAGGAGGTGGGGCCGGATACGAGCAGTACTTC; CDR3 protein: CASSLGGGAGYEQYF
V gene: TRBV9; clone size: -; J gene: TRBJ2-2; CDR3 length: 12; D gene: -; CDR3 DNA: TGTGCCAGCAGCGCCTATGACGGGGAGCTGTTTTTT; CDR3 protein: CASSAYDGELFF
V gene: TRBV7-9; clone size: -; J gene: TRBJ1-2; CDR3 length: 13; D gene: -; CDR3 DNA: TGTGCCAGCAGCTCCCGCGGGGCCTATGGCTACACCTTC; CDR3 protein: CASSSRGAYGYTF